This T cell receptor beta chain emerged from a study of T cell responses to AZD1222 COVID-19 vaccine. Study outcomes and limitations: CD4 TCRs covered the whole spike, strongest at regions 160-218 and 743-854.

CDR1 and CDR2 (germline): SGHDT, YYEEEE. This CDR3 comprises 15 residues. Trimming took 4 bases from V and 3 from J, leaving 17 bases between them. Of note for this clone: Its antigen is unidentified.

Assay used: immunoSEQ multiplex PCR; TCRdb lists only in-frame clones, some missing. This table holds 110,000 to 150,000 clones, roughly 85% found once. V usage is TRBV5-6 and J usage is TRBJ2-7, with D perhaps being TRBD1 or TRBD2 (5 bases each). The TCR comes from an adult in good health. This sample comprised peripheral blood, obtained on day 0 of AZD1222 vaccination. The CDR3 DNA reads TGTGCCAGCAGCCGTTTAGCGAGGACATTCTACGAGCAGTACTTC. This translates into CASSRLARTFYEQYF.